Below, one T cell receptor beta chain is given with its context. Its antigen is unknown. The source of the sample is a study of PD-1 blockade in mismatch repair-deficient tumors. Overall study: Patients had approximately 12 mismatch repair-deficient cancer types, all previously treated and progressing.

Three pembrolizumab responders had their TCRs sequenced. Study observations and caveats: Tumor-resident clones, often undetectable pretreatment in blood, expanded then contracted after pembrolizumab.

Method: immunoSEQ multiplex PCR; TCRdb's copy keeps in-frame clones and lacks some. The sample has about 16,000 clones; roughly 84% are singletons. Sample: PBMCs, taken before pembrolizumab treatment. This TCR came from an adult with mismatch repair-deficient cancer.

The CDR3 coding sequence is TGTGCCAGTTCCGAATGGCCCGGGGAGCTGTTTTTT. Translating gives CASSEWPGELFF. The chain couples TRBV5-4 to TRBJ2-2; the D is unclear. CDR1 is SGHNT, CDR2 YYREEE, per germline (reference sequence). The CDR3 contains 12 residues. Trimming left V 8 bases short and J 6 bases short, with 11 bases between.